This T cell receptor (beta chain) was captured by sequencing in a study of vaccination and CD4 T cells after COVID-19. Study information: The convalescents were made up of six males and four females, two of whom were Hispanic.

Regarding treatment: approximately nine-day PBMC culture with coronavirus spike peptide pools or control peptides (ViraFEST assay). Antigen-specific T cell expansion with peptide pools preceded TCR sequencing in the ViraFEST approach. In regard to this clonotype: Its antigen remains unknown.

An Oncomine TCR Beta short-read assay was used to sequence the DNA from cultured CD4+ T cells. TCRdb reprocessed the PCR reads with MiXCR, giving one entry per CDR3 protein. Of over 15,000 distinct CDR3 sequences in the sample, about 42% were seen once. V lost 4 bases, J lost 4 bases, and 7 bases stayed unmatched. The germline V gene has CDR1 SGDLS and CDR2 YYNGEE. The length of the CDR3 is 14 residues. The sample comprised cultured CD4+ T cells from blood. This clonotype originated in a human donor with COVID-19. V gene TRBV9 combines with J gene TRBJ1-2; 7 bases line up with TRBD1. CDR3: CASSSGTEIYGYTF. In DNA, the CDR3 is TGTGCCAGCAGCTCAGGGACAGAAATCTATGGCTACACCTTC.